This passage covers 15 T cell receptor beta chains from one sample sequenced in a study of shared clonotypes between healthy human individuals (dated by TCRdb to about 2020). The library was generated by the immunoSEQ multiplex PCR assay. Not all clones reach the TCRdb copy of this immuneACCESS table, which keeps in-frame sequences only. Checked studies attribute under half of the gap to unresolved V genes and leave the rest unexplained. This sample is represented by roughly 2.1 million clones; roughly 91% of them were singletons. The ten top clones hold 1.5% to 2% of the sample. CD8 naive samples were CD45RO-negative cells positively selected for CCR7, giving a CD45RA+CCR7+ population that excluded TemRA cells. Sequencing used naive CD8+ T cells from PBMCs. This specimen's cell subset or site label, interpreted: CD45RA+CCR7+. These receptors were collected from a young man in good health. Some clones in this sample may be carry-over from other donors' samples.

The V and J genes are TRBV6-5 and TRBJ2-1; TRBD2 matches 13 bases. Per germline, CDR1 MNHEY and CDR2 SVGAGI. V lost 10 bases to trimming and J lost 7 bases; unmatched junction nucleotides: 7. This CDR3 has 14 amino acids. DNA of the CDR3: TGTGCCACGTCACTAGCGGGAGGGCCGAATGAGCAGTTCTTC. It codes for CATSLAGGPNEQFF.

On this clone itself: Other DNA sequences in this specimen translate into the identical CDR3. J is TRBJ2-7 and V is TRBV9; 7 bases map to TRBD2. This CDR3 has 12 amino acids. Germline CDR1 and CDR2: SGDLS and YYNGEE. The junction had 2 bases not matched to a gene; V was cut back by 2 bases and J by 6 bases. CDR3 sequence (DNA): TGTGCCAGCAGCGTCACGGGGGGCGAGCAGTACTTC. Translation gives CASSVTGGEQYF.

V and J are TRBV19 and TRBJ2-7, with D possibly being TRBD1 or TRBD2 (5 bases each). Between the trimmed V and J ends, which lost 5 bases and 5 bases, there was a span of 16 bases. Germline assignment: CDR1 LNHDA and CDR2 SQIVND (reference sequence). The CDR3 is 14 amino acids. The CDR3 protein is CASSPYGRQNEQYF. In DNA form, the CDR3 reads TGTGCCAGTAGTCCATATGGGAGACAGAACGAGCAGTACTTC.

CDR3 protein: CASSDRNRAYEQYF. The CDR3 coding sequence is TGTGCCAGCAGCGATCGAAACAGAGCCTACGAGCAGTACTTC. This chain connects TRBV5-5 to TRBJ2-7; D gene ambiguous. Trimming shortened V by 4 bases and J by 2 bases, and 13 bases separated the two germline ends. Germline CDR1 is SGHKS and CDR2 is YYEKEE (reference sequence). The CDR3 contains 14 residues.

This clone occurred once. J is TRBJ1-2 and V is TRBV6-5; D call uncertain. Trimming left V 0 bases short and J 2 bases short, with 7 bases between. Per the germline V gene, CDR1 is MNHEY and CDR2 is SVGAGI. The CDR3 covers 14 residues. For the CDR3, the DNA is TGTGCCAGCAGTTACTCGCAGCTCAACTATGGCTACACCTTC. Translation: CASSYSQLNYGYTF.

The genes are TRBV19 and TRBJ2-1; 8 nucleotides align to TRBD1. Germline loops: CDR1 LNHDA, CDR2 SQIVND (reference sequence). J was trimmed by 7 bases and V by 3 bases; bases with no gene match: 8. The CDR3 contains 15 residues. Here the CDR3 reads CASSMGRGQVNEQFF. CDR3 sequence (DNA): TGTGCCAGTAGTATGGGCAGGGGGCAAGTTAATGAGCAGTTCTTC. The full variable domain, with the rest looked up from reference TRBV19 and TRBJ2-1, is DGGITQSPKYLFRKEGQNVTLSCEQNLNHDAMYWYRQDPGQGLRLIYYSQIVNDFQKGDIAEGYSVSREKKESFPLTVTSAQKNPTAFYLCASSMGRGQVNEQFFGPGTRLTVL.

CDR3: CASSVESLGLTGYNEQFF. In DNA, the CDR3 is TGTGCCAGCAGCGTAGAGTCCCTCGGCCTCACGGGGTACAATGAGCAGTTCTTC. The chain links TRBV9 to TRBJ2-1; D is perhaps TRBD2 (5 bases). The CDR3 is 18 amino acids. Germline loops: CDR1 SGDLS, CDR2 YYNGEE. V was shortened by 0 bases and J by 4 bases, with 20 bases between the two germline ends.

This chain joins TRBV2 and TRBJ2-7, with unresolved D. The length of the CDR3 is 12 residues. Germline CDR1 is SNHLY and CDR2 is FYNNEI. V gave up 6 bases and J gave up 4 bases, with 10 bases separating them. The CDR3 DNA reads as TGTGCCAGCAGCACTAATAAGTACGAGCAGTACTTC. Protein sequence: CASSTNKYEQYF.

The gene calls are TRBV7-2 and TRBJ2-1; 12 bases align to TRBD2. Germline V gene lookup returns CDR1 SGHTA and CDR2 FQGNSA. The CDR3 has 14 residues. Trimming cost V 5 bases and J 8 bases; bases outside gene matches: 4. The CDR3 DNA reads TGTGCCAGCAGCGTGACTAGCGGGAGTGATGAGCAGTTCTTC. This sequence encodes CASSVTSGSDEQFF.

The chain employs TRBV10-1 and TRBJ2-1, with TRBD1 matching 12 bases. J gave up 7 bases and V 8 bases, and 21 bases lay outside the gene matches. This CDR3 region has 19 residues. Germline-derived CDR1 and CDR2 are WNHNN and SYGVQD (reference sequence). CDR3 nucleotides: TGCGCCAGCGGTAACCGGGACAGGGGGCATAGCGGGAGATTGAATGAGCAGTTCTTC. It is translated as CASGNRDRGHSGRLNEQFF.

This clone has only a few counts. This sequence joins TRBV9 and TRBJ1-1; perhaps TRBD1 as D (6 bases). CDR1 SGDLS and CDR2 YYNGEE come from the germline V gene. The CDR3 spans 14 residues. The V and J ends lost 4 bases and 1 base respectively, with 11 bases between them. CDR3 region: CASSPWGQNTEAFF. Written as DNA, the CDR3 is TGTGCCAGCAGCCCGTGGGGACAGAACACTGAAGCTTTCTTT.

The chain has TRBV7-2 and TRBJ2-1, with 7 bases that match TRBD1. V trimming: 7 bases; J trimming: 4 bases; junction bases outside the gene matches: 19. The CDR3 sequence is 18 residues long. Germline lookup yields CDR1 SGHTA and CDR2 FQGNSA. CDR3 sequence (DNA): TGTGCCAGCAACCCGGGACAGTCTACTCAGCGTATATACAATGAGCAGTTCTTC. It yields the protein CASNPGQSTQRIYNEQFF.

The rearrangement joins TRBV29-1 to TRBJ2-5; D tentatively reads TRBD1 or TRBD2 (5 bases each). The J call may not be correct, given that the DNA end is closer to TRBJ2-7. The germline V gene has CDR1 SQVTM and CDR2 ANQGSEA. This CDR3 comprises 15 residues. CDR3 sequence: CSVERGVGFTYEQYF. In DNA, the CDR3 is TGCAGCGTTGAGAGGGGTGTGGGGTTCACCTACGAGCAGTACTTC.

This chain links TRBV11-1 with TRBJ2-7; D not resolved. The germline gives CDR1 SGHAT, CDR2 FQDESV (reference sequence). The CDR3 extends over 14 amino acids. The germline V and J ends were trimmed by 2 bases and 1 base, with 9 bases remaining between them. CDR3 DNA: TGTGCCAGCAGCTTAACAGAGTATTCCTACGAGCAGTACTTC. It is translated as CASSLTEYSYEQYF.

The chain combines TRBV7-9 with TRBJ2-7; D gene unclear. Germline CDR1 is SEHNR and CDR2 is FQNEAQ (reference sequence). The CDR3 is 11 amino acids. Trimming cost V 5 bases and J 6 bases, with 8 bases left between them. The chain's CDR3 is CASSVLAEQYF. The CDR3 DNA sequence: TGTGCCAGCAGCGTACTCGCCGAGCAGTACTTC.